The clone carrying this TCR beta chain was recorded a few times. Its target is unknown. The data derive from a study of T-cell memory formation after mild COVID-19. General study points: A balance of CD4 and CD8 characterized clones contracting day 15 to 85, whereas later expanders leaned CD4+.

Germline V gene lookup returns CDR1 SQVTM and CDR2 ANQGSEA. CDR3 length: 13 amino acids. With 4 bases clipped from V and 4 bases from J, the junction kept 3 bases outside the gene matches. TCRdb re-derived calls from the 5' RACE reads in MiXCR, one entry per CDR3 protein. Among about 340,000 distinct CDR3 sequences listed, roughly 15% were seen once. The sample taken for sequencing was PBMCs or a T cell subset sorted from them (not recorded which). This rearrangement joins TRBV29-1 to TRBJ1-1; TRBD1 agrees at 10 bases. This TCR derives from a man between 18 and 29 years old who had mild COVID-19 (a few samples of this study predate the infection). Cell type and time point are not known. The DNA of the CDR3 is TGCAGCGTTGCGGACAGGGGGGGCACTGAAGCTTTCTTT. It is translated as CSVADRGGTEAFF.